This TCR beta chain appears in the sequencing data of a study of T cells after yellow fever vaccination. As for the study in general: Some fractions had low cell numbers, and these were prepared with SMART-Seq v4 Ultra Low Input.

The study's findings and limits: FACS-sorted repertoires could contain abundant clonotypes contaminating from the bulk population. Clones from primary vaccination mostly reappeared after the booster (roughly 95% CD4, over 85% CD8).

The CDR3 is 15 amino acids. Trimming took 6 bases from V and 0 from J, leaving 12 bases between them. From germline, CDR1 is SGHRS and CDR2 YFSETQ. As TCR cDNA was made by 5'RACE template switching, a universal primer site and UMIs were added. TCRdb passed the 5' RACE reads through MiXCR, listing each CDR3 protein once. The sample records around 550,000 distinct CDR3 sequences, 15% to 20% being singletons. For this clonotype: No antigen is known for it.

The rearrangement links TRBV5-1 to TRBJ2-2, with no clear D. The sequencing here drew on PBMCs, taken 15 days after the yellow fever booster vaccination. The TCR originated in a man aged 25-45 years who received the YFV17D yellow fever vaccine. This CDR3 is CASNLEAPNTGELFF. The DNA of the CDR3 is TGCGCCAGCAATCTCGAGGCCCCGAACACCGGGGAGCTGTTTTTT. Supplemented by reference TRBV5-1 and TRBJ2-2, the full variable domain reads KAGVTQTPRYLIKTRGQQVTLSCSPISGHRSVSWYQQTPGQGLQFLFEYFSETQRNKGNFPGRFSGRQFSNSRSEMNVSTLELGDSALYLCASNLEAPNTGELFFGEGSRLTVL.